These 29 T cell receptor beta chains originate from one sample sequenced in a study of beta chain features in type 1 diabetes. Their antigen targets remain unknown. Overall study findings and caveats: Patients with Type 1 diabetes showed moderately but significantly shorter TCRB CDR3s in all four CD4+ subsets.

The study reverse transcribed the entire isolated RNA, so it sequenced expressed TCRB transcripts. Libraries were prepared by immunoSEQ multiplex PCR; TCRdb keeps only in-frame clonotypes and omits some of them. The sample includes 500,000 to 800,000 clones, over 10% seen only once; the top ten take about 0.11%. Material: naive CD4+ T cells from blood. The receptor source for this set is a young man with type 1 diabetes.

The chain combines TRBV2 with TRBJ1-2; 8 bases line up with TRBD1. This CDR3 region has 14 residues. CDR1 is SNHLY, CDR2 FYNNEI, per germline. V was pared by 6 bases and J by 8 bases, with 11 bases of the junction left unmatched. The CDR3 nucleotides read TGTGCCAGCAGGGGACAGGCGACTTCGGAAGGCTACACCTTC. It translates to CASRGQATSEGYTF.

The CDR3 is CASSYEERGYTF. The CDR3 DNA sequence: TGTGCCAGCAGTTACGAGGAGCGTGGCTACACCTTC. The J gene is TRBJ1-2, the V gene TRBV6-6, with no clear D. This CDR3 spans 12 amino acids. Germline loops: CDR1 MNHNY, CDR2 SVGAGI (reference sequence). V was cut by 2 bases and J by 7 bases, with 8 bases left in between.

The V gene is TRBV27, the J gene TRBJ2-4; 7 bases are a match to TRBD1. The germline gives CDR1 MNHEY, CDR2 SMNVEV (reference sequence). The CDR3 runs 16 residues. Trimming at V came to 4 bases and at J to 3 bases, leaving 9 bases not matched to a gene. This chain's CDR3 is CASSWTQGVDKNIQYF. CDR3 in DNA: TGTGCCAGCAGTTGGACGCAGGGGGTCGACAAAAACATTCAGTACTTC.

The chain has TRBV18 and TRBJ1-4; D uncertain. Deletions cut 4 bases from V and 4 bases from J, with 7 bases between. This CDR3 is built from 13 residues. CDR1 is KGHSH, CDR2 LQKENI, per germline. The CDR3 DNA is TGTGCCAGCTCACAGAGCCTTAATGAAAAACTGTTTTTT. It yields the protein CASSQSLNEKLFF.

This clone has just a few counts. The chain uses TRBV4-3 and TRBJ2-1, with D possibly being TRBD1 (6 bases). Trimming stripped 2 bases from V and 6 bases from J, with 11 bases between. The CDR3 spans 14 residues. Germline V gene data show CDR1 as LGHNA and CDR2 as YSLEER. The CDR3 is CASSQPDRSNEQFF. The CDR3 nucleotides read TGCGCCAGCAGCCAACCTGACAGGAGCAATGAGCAGTTCTTC.

The table lists this clone with a few counts. The chain recombines TRBV5-1 with TRBJ1-1; 9 nucleotides match TRBD1. CDR1 is SGHRS, CDR2 YFSETQ, per germline. J was trimmed by 2 bases and V by 4 bases; bases with no gene match: 3. The CDR3 is 14 residues long. The CDR3: CASSGQGFNTEAFF. CDR3 DNA sequence: TGCGCCAGCAGCGGACAGGGGTTCAACACTGAAGCTTTCTTT.

This clone was detected a few times. This sequence joins TRBV13 and TRBJ2-3; D unclear. The germline gives CDR1 PRHDT, CDR2 FYEKMQ (reference sequence). V dropped 1 base and J dropped 8 bases, with 13 bases sitting between them. This CDR3 spans 14 amino acids. The DNA of the CDR3 is TGTGCCAGCAGCTTAGCGGGCTATAGGATTACGCAGTATTTT. This sequence encodes CASSLAGYRITQYF.

The V gene is TRBV29-1, the J gene TRBJ1-2; D ambiguous. There are 13 residues in the CDR3. Trimming removed 6 bases from V and 4 bases from J, with 15 bases in between. Germline CDR1 SQVTM, CDR2 ANQGSEA. The CDR3 loop reads CSVQTSTSYGYTF. CDR3 bases: TGCAGCGTACAGACATCTACTTCCTATGGCTACACCTTC.

The chain carries TRBV15 and TRBJ2-1; D is tentatively TRBD1 or TRBD2 (5 bases each). This CDR3 has 16 residues. Trimming took off 4 bases at V and 5 bases at J, with 18 bases between the two ends. Looked up from germline, CDR1 is LNHNV and CDR2 is YYDKDF (reference sequence). The CDR3 bases are TGTGCCACCAGCACCGCACCGGGGACGGGACACAATGAGCAGTTCTTC. As protein: CATSTAPGTGHNEQFF.

The chain joins TRBV7-2 to TRBJ2-2; D gene ambiguous. This CDR3 region has 16 residues. V lost 1 base, J lost 1 base, and 10 bases lay in between. CDR1 is SGHTA and CDR2 is FQGNSA in the germline V gene. CDR3 coding DNA: TGTGCCAGCAGCTTAGGCTGGCAGAAGAACACCGGGGAGCTGTTTTTT. Translation: CASSLGWQKNTGELFF.

The chain uses TRBV9 and TRBJ2-5, with D perhaps assigned TRBD1 or TRBD2 (5 bases each). The CDR3 is 13 amino acids. The V gene's germline CDR1 is SGDLS and CDR2 YYNGEE. V was clipped by 3 bases and J by 5 bases, with 11 bases between them. CDR3 bases: TGTGCCAGCAGCGGGGGGACCGGGGAGACCCAGTACTTC. Translation: CASSGGTGETQYF.

The rearrangement links TRBV9 to TRBJ1-4; 10 nucleotides agree with TRBD1. The CDR3 is 15 amino acids. J gave up 7 bases and V 0 bases, and 3 bases lay outside the gene matches. Germline CDR1 reads SGDLS; CDR2 reads YYNGEE. For the CDR3, the DNA is TGTGCCAGCAGCGTAGGCGGACAGGGGGTTGAAAAACTGTTTTTT. Translated, it gives CASSVGGQGVEKLFF.

The J gene is TRBJ1-3, the V gene TRBV7-9; 9 nucleotides match TRBD1. This CDR3 is 19 amino acids long. The V gene end was trimmed by 4 bases and the J gene end by 6 bases; junction bases not matched to a gene: 19. CDR1 and CDR2 from the germline V gene are SEHNR and FQNEAQ (reference sequence). CDR3 residues: CASSSPGPTGQGSTNTIYF. The CDR3 region has the DNA TGTGCCAGCAGCTCCCCGGGACCTACGGGACAGGGAAGTACAAACACCATATATTTT.

This clone was seen a few times. CDR3: CAWTLTGIETQYF. CDR3 sequence (DNA): TGTGCCTGGACCCTGACAGGTATAGAGACCCAGTACTTC. The genes are TRBV30 and TRBJ2-5; TRBD1 is a possible D gene (6 bases). The CDR3 totals 13 residues. Trimming stripped 4 bases from V and 4 bases from J, with 13 bases between. Germline V gene data show CDR1 as GTSNPN and CDR2 as SVGIG (reference sequence). Full variable domain (outside the CDR3, taken from reference TRBV30 and TRBJ2-5): SQTIHQWPATLVQPVGSPLSLECTVEGTSNPNLYWYRQAAGRGLQLLFYSVGIGQISSEVPQNLSASRPQDRQFILSSKKLLLSDSGFYLCAWTLTGIETQYFGPGTRLLVL.

Only a few counts were recorded for this clone. This chain connects TRBV4-1 to TRBJ2-5, with 8 bases identical to TRBD2. This CDR3 has 16 amino acids. The junction had 6 bases not matched to a gene; V was cut back by 0 bases and J by 3 bases. From germline, CDR1 is MGHRA and CDR2 YSYEKL. The CDR3 DNA reads TGCGCCAGCAGCCAAGAGCGGGGGGCCCTAGAAGAGACCCAGTACTTC. Translating it yields CASSQERGALEETQYF.

J is TRBJ1-5 and V is TRBV10-3; weak D call: TRBD1 (6 bases). Germline CDR1 is ENHRY and CDR2 is SYGVKD. This CDR3 comprises 14 residues. Between the trimmed V and J ends, which lost 10 bases and 2 bases, there was a span of 15 bases. The CDR3 loop is CATGADSGNQPQHF. The CDR3 coding sequence is TGTGCCACGGGGGCGGATTCCGGCAATCAGCCCCAGCATTTT.

V and J are TRBV6-5 and TRBJ1-1; D uncertain. Trimming removed 5 bases from V and 0 bases from J, with 7 bases in between. Germline CDR1 and CDR2: MNHEY and SVGAGI. CDR3 length equals 13 residues. In DNA form, the CDR3 reads TGTGCCAGCAGTAACGGGATGAACACTGAAGCTTTCTTT. Encoded protein: CASSNGMNTEAFF.

This clone has a handful of counts. Written as DNA, the CDR3 is TGTGCCAGCAGCTTAGGTCGCGTAAGCAATGAGCAGTTCTTC. It is translated as CASSLGRVSNEQFF. The rearrangement links TRBV7-2 to TRBJ2-1; D call uncertain. The CDR3 spans 14 residues. Germline CDR1 and CDR2: SGHTA and FQGNSA. V lost 1 base to trimming and J lost 6 bases, with 10 bases between them.

This clone has more than one count but fewer than ten. The chain couples TRBV19 to TRBJ1-2, with 9 bases lining up with TRBD1. The germline gives CDR1 LNHDA, CDR2 SQIVND (reference sequence). V dropped 6 bases and J dropped 2; count of bases not matched to a gene: 4. This CDR3 spans 14 amino acids. CDR3 residues: CASSSGQGNYGYTF. CDR3 DNA sequence: TGTGCCAGTAGCTCTGGACAGGGGAACTATGGCTACACCTTC.

The rearrangement links TRBV21-1 to TRBJ2-7; TRBD1 is taken as the D call from the table, unchecked against the DNA. TRBV21-1 is a documented pseudogene. The CDR3 spans 15 residues. Here the CDR3 reads CASSKDRAKSYEQYF. The CDR3 region has the DNA TGTGCCAGCAGCAAGGACAGGGCCAAGTCCTACGAGCAGTACTTC.

The chain couples TRBV4-2 to TRBJ2-5; D might be TRBD2 (6 bases). CDR1 is LGHNA, CDR2 YNFKEQ, per germline. The V gene lost 3 bases and the J gene lost 0 bases, with 17 bases spanning the gap. The CDR3 is 17 residues long. The chain's CDR3 is CASSQTGGGDYQETQYF. CDR3 bases: TGTGCCAGCAGCCAGACGGGTGGCGGGGACTACCAAGAGACCCAGTACTTC.

J is TRBJ2-5 and V is TRBV19; TRBD2 might be the D (6 bases). CDR1 is LNHDA and CDR2 is SQIVND in the germline V gene (reference sequence). Trimming left V 4 bases short and J 1 base short, with 10 bases between. This CDR3 contains 14 residues. The CDR3 loop reads CASSSGVGQETQYF. Written as DNA, the CDR3 is TGTGCCAGTAGTAGCGGGGTAGGCCAAGAGACCCAGTACTTC. Full variable domain (outside the CDR3, taken from reference TRBV19 and TRBJ2-5): DGGITQSPKYLFRKEGQNVTLSCEQNLNHDAMYWYRQDPGQGLRLIYYSQIVNDFQKGDIAEGYSVSREKKESFPLTVTSAQKNPTAFYLCASSSGVGQETQYFGPGTRLLVL.

Here the CDR3 reads CASREWTATAKNIQYF. The DNA of the CDR3 is TGTGCCAGCAGGGAATGGACGGCGACAGCCAAAAACATTCAGTACTTC. The chain joins TRBV10-3 to TRBJ2-4; perhaps TRBD1 as D (5 bases). V gave up 10 bases and J gave up 0 bases, with 19 bases separating them. Germline CDR1 and CDR2: ENHRY and SYGVKD. The CDR3 length is 16 residues.

The chain uses TRBV7-8 and TRBJ2-1; no reliable D call. Trimming removed 0 bases at V and 10 bases at J, with 13 bases between. The CDR3 length is 14 residues. The germline V gene has CDR1 SGHVS and CDR2 FQNEAQ. In DNA, the CDR3 is TGTGCCAGCAGCTTAGCCCCGGATTTCCGGGAGCAGTTCTTC. Residues: CASSLAPDFREQFF.

The chain has TRBV13 and TRBJ1-5; D call uncertain. The CDR3 sequence is 14 residues long. Germline values: CDR1 PRHDT, CDR2 FYEKMQ (reference sequence). Trimming removed 3 bases from V and 2 bases from J, with 8 bases in between. In DNA, the CDR3 is TGTGCCAGCAGCTTGGGTCGTGGCAATCAGCCCCAGCATTTT. Translated: CASSLGRGNQPQHF.

The chain combines TRBV21-1 with TRBJ2-7; the tabulated D call, TRBD2, remains unverified against the DNA. TRBV21-1 represents a pseudogene. The CDR3 runs 13 residues. The DNA of the CDR3 is TGTGCCAGAGGGGCGGAGGGCTGGCACGAGCAGTACTTC. It translates to CARGAEGWHEQYF.

V and J are TRBV10-3 and TRBJ1-5; TRBD1 is a possible D gene (5 bases). Germline values: CDR1 ENHRY, CDR2 SYGVKD. V was cut by 6 bases and J by 3 bases, with 6 bases left in between. The CDR3 has 12 residues. For the CDR3, the DNA is TGTGCCATCAGAGGGGACAATCAGCCCCAGCATTTT. This encodes CAIRGDNQPQHF.

V usage is TRBV10-3 and J usage is TRBJ2-7, with TRBD2 as a possible D gene (5 bases). The germline V gene has CDR1 ENHRY and CDR2 SYGVKD. V lost 0 bases to trimming and J lost 2 bases, with 8 bases between them. This CDR3 has 14 amino acids. CDR3 in DNA: TGTGCCATCAGTGAGTCGGGGAGCACCTACGAGCAGTACTTC. This gives the protein CAISESGSTYEQYF.

CDR3 in amino acids: CASSPTGLVADTQYF. The CDR3, as DNA: TGTGCCAGCAGCCCAACAGGGTTGGTCGCAGATACGCAGTATTTT. The chain carries TRBV7-2 and TRBJ2-3; tentative D call: TRBD1 (6 bases). The germline CDR1 and CDR2 sequences are SGHTA and FQGNSA. Trimming stripped 5 bases from V and 4 bases from J, with 16 bases between. There are 15 residues in the CDR3.